This T cell receptor (beta chain) comes out of a study of naive and memory T cell subsets. A UMI-containing oligonucleotide was joined by 3' ligation to the TCR cDNA template. Amplification of ligated cDNA took four PCR rounds with SP2 and nested alpha and beta constant primers. TCRdb re-called the 5' RACE reads through MiXCR, storing one row per CDR3 protein. The sample has more than 50,000 distinct CDR3 sequences, about 7% seen once. This sequence was found in a male donor in good health.

The CDR3 DNA sequence: TGTGCCAGCAGCCTCGACACACTCTTTGGAGAGACCCAGTACTTC. This encodes CASSLDTLFGETQYF. The chain carries TRBV11-2 and TRBJ2-5; D not certain. CDR3 size: 15 residues. Germline CDR1 and CDR2: SGHAT and FQNNGV. Trimming removed 5 bases at V and 4 bases at J, with 17 bases between.